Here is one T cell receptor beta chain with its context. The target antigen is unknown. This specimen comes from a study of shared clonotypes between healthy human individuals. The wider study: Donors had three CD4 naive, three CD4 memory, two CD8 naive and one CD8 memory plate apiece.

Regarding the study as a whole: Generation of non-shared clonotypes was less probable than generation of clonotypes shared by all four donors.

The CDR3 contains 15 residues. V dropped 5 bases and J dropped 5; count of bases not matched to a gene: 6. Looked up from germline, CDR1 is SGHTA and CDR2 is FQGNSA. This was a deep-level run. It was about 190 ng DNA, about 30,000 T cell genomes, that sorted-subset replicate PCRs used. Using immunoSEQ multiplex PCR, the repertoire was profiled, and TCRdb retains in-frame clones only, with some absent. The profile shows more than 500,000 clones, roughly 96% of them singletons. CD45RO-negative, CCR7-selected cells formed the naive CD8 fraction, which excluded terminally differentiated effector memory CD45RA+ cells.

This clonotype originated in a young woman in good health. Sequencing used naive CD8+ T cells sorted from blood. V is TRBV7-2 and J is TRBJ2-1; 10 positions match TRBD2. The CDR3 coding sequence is TGTGCCAGCAGCCGCGGGACTAGCGCAAACAATGAGCAGTTCTTC. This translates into CASSRGTSANNEQFF.